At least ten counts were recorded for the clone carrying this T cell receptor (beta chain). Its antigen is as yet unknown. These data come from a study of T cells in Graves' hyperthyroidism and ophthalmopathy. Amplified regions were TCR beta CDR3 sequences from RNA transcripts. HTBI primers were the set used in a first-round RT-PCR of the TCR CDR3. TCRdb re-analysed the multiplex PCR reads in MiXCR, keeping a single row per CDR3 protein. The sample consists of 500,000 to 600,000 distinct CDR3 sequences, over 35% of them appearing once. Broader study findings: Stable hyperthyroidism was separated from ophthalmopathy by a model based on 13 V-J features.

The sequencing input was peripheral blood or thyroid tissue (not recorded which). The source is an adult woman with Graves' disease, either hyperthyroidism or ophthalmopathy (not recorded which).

The CDR3 bases are TGTGCCAGCAGTAATCGCGGGAGCGGAGAGCAGTACTTC. Translation gives CASSNRGSGEQYF. The rearrangement links TRBV12-3 or TRBV12-4 to TRBJ2-7; 7 positions match TRBD2. Unmatched junction bases numbered 8, after V lost 5 bases and J lost 7 bases. CDR3 length equals 13 residues.